One T cell receptor (beta chain) is described in this entry. The data were taken from a study of blood T cell repertoires in COVID-19. Study in general: Italy, Spain and the United States were the sources of the convalescent and acute COVID-19 samples. Nucleic acid was either cDNA or gDNA, and it came from T cells, B-cell-depleted T cells, or PBMCs.

Germline V gives CDR1 SGHRS, CDR2 YFSETQ. With 3 bases clipped from V and 2 bases from J, the junction kept 6 bases outside the gene matches. This CDR3 spans 17 amino acids. Per the authors' pipeline: Nucleated cell number was recorded as an estimate derived from reference gene primer amplification. The protocol was immunoSEQ multiplex PCR, while the TCRdb copy is restricted to in-frame clones and leaves out a portion. V and J calls and clone size are those listed in that table; D and trimming were worked out from the DNA. The sample records some 100,000 clones, around nine tenths being singletons. The chain couples TRBV5-1 to TRBJ2-3, with TRBD2 matching over 13 bases. This clonotype was sampled from a man aged 50-60 years with acute or convalescent COVID-19. The specimen was peripheral blood. In DNA, the CDR3 is TGCGCCAGCAGCTCCACACTAGCGGGAGGGTACACAGATACGCAGTATTTT. This codes for CASSSTLAGGYTDTQYF.